Each of the 15 T cell receptor beta chains below was sequenced from the same sample in a study of T cell repertoires in cytomegalovirus infection. No cognate antigen is known for these TCRs. TCRdb reprocessed the reads with MiXCR, giving one entry per CDR3 protein. The table shows around 900,000 distinct CDR3 sequences, with around a third occurring only once. This sample comprised cultured CD8+ T cells from PBMCs, obtained from culture after CMV antigen stimulation. These receptors all come from a human donor in good health (CMV status not recorded). Some clones in this sample may be carry-over from other donors' samples.

The J gene is TRBJ2-2, the V gene TRBV7-6; no reliable D call. The germline V and J ends were trimmed by 5 bases and 7 bases, with 11 bases remaining between them. This CDR3 spans 13 amino acids. Germline V CDR1 and CDR2: SGHVS, FNYEAQ. This CDR3 is CASSLTSLGELFF. For the CDR3, the DNA is TGTGCCAGCAGCCTTACAAGTCTCGGGGAGCTGTTTTTT.

This clonotype was seen more than once but under ten times. This chain joins TRBV28 and TRBJ1-6; D ambiguous. V was pared by 3 bases and J by 6 bases, with 15 bases between. The CDR3 loop spans 16 amino acids. Germline assignment: CDR1 MDHEN and CDR2 SYDVKM. CDR3 region: CASSFRRQPLNSPLHF. As DNA, the CDR3 is TGTGCCAGCAGTTTTCGACGTCAGCCTCTTAATTCACCCCTCCACTTT. Variable domain in full (rest from reference TRBV28 and TRBJ1-6): DVKVTQSSRYLVKRTGEKVFLECVQDMDHENMFWYRQDPGLGLRLIYFSYDVKMKEKGDIPEGYSVSREKKERFSLILESASTNQTSMYLCASSFRRQPLNSPLHFGNGTRLTVT.

The gene calls are TRBV12-3 or TRBV12-4 and TRBJ2-1; the D gene is possibly TRBD2 (5 bases). The V and J ends lost 6 bases and 10 bases respectively, with 16 bases between them. The length of the CDR3 is 13 residues. CDR3 in DNA: TGTGCCAGCAGACTTCGACCTGGAGGCGAGCAGTTCTTC. Residues: CASRLRPGGEQFF.

CDR3 coding DNA: TGTGCCAGTAGTATAACCGGTGGACGGGTGGACACTGAAGCTTTCTTT. Residues: CASSITGGRVDTEAFF. V gene TRBV19 combines with J gene TRBJ1-1; D not resolved. Per the germline V gene, CDR1 is LNHDA and CDR2 is SQIVND (reference sequence). V lost 2 bases to trimming and J lost 3 bases, with 16 bases between them. The CDR3 runs to 16 residues. Drawing the rest from reference TRBV19 and TRBJ1-1, the complete variable domain is DGGITQSPKYLFRKEGQNVTLSCEQNLNHDAMYWYRQDPGQGLRLIYYSQIVNDFQKGDIAEGYSVSREKKESFPLTVTSAQKNPTAFYLCASSITGGRVDTEAFFGQGTRLTVV.

This clonotype turned up a few times. V usage is TRBV3-1 and J usage is TRBJ2-7, with D hard to call. The CDR3 totals 13 residues. Germline V CDR1 and CDR2: LGHDT, YNNKEL (reference sequence). V lost 0 bases and J lost 3, with 6 bases in between. The CDR3 DNA is TGTGCCAGCAGCCAAGAAAACAGCTACGAGCAGTACTTC. Its protein is CASSQENSYEQYF.

This clonotype was recorded a few times. The rearrangement uses TRBV10-3 and TRBJ2-3; 10 positions match TRBD2. The V gene's germline CDR1 is ENHRY and CDR2 SYGVKD. The V and J ends lost 2 bases and 5 bases, in that order; junction bases with no gene match: 7. CDR3 length: 16 amino acids. CDR3 protein: CAISERSGGAGDTQYF. The CDR3 DNA sequence: TGTGCCATCAGTGAGAGGAGCGGGGGGGCAGGAGATACGCAGTATTTT.

This clonotype was recorded at least ten times. CDR3 coding DNA: TGTGCCAGCAGGCCAGACCCTCCAAGCGGGGCCGGGGAGCTGTTTTTT. It translates to CASRPDPPSGAGELFF. This chain joins TRBV7-8 and TRBJ2-2; the match to TRBD2 covers 7 bases. CDR3 length: 16 residues. The V gene's germline CDR1 is SGHVS and CDR2 FQNEAQ. Losses at the gene ends were 6 bases for V and 6 bases for J; bases not matched to a gene: 13. The complete variable domain, with remaining parts taken from reference TRBV7-8 and TRBJ2-2, reads GAGVSQSPRYKVAKRGQDVALRCDPISGHVSLFWYQQALGQGPEFLTYFQNEAQLDKSGLPSDRFFAERPEGSVSTLKIQRTQQEDSAVYLCASRPDPPSGAGELFFGEGSRLTVL.

Note on this clonotype: A junction end diverges from the germline sequence, so it may reflect a read error. V gene TRBV7-3 combines with J gene TRBJ2-1; tentatively, D is TRBD2 (5 bases). The CDR3 covers 15 residues. Germline CDR1 reads SGHTA; CDR2 reads FQGTGA. CDR3 loop: CASSLGLTTLNEQIF. Here the CDR3 DNA reads TGTGCCAGCAGCTTAGGACTGACGACCTTAAATGAGCAGATCTTC.

This chain links TRBV7-6 with TRBJ2-1, with TRBD1 matching over 8 bases. V dropped 5 bases and J dropped 3; count of bases not matched to a gene: 12. Germline V lookup: CDR1 SGHVS, CDR2 FNYEAQ. The CDR3 covers 17 residues. The CDR3 here is CASSHPTGADRYNEQFF. The CDR3 DNA follows: TGTGCCAGCAGCCACCCGACAGGGGCGGACCGCTACAATGAGCAGTTCTTC. Supplemented by reference TRBV7-6 and TRBJ2-1, the full variable domain reads GAGVSQSPRYKVTKRGQDVALRCDPISGHVSLYWYRQALGQGPEFLTYFNYEAQQDKSGLPNDRFSAERPEGSISTLTIQRTEQRDSAMYRCASSHPTGADRYNEQFFGPGTRLTVL.

V gene TRBV11-3 combines with J gene TRBJ2-7, with D perhaps being TRBD1 or TRBD2 (6 bases each). Germline V gene lookup returns CDR1 SGHNT and CDR2 YENEEA. V lost 11 bases and J 5 bases, leaving 19 bases between the germline ends. The CDR3 sequence is 13 residues long. The chain's CDR3 is CASRWRGTHEQYV. The CDR3 region has the DNA TGTGCCTCCCGGTGGAGGGGGACTCACGAGCAGTACGTC.

V and J are TRBV3-1 and TRBJ2-2; D not resolved. This CDR3 region has 13 residues. V was shortened by 0 bases and J by 8 bases, with 7 bases between the two germline ends. Germline loops: CDR1 LGHDT, CDR2 YNNKEL (reference sequence). CDR3: CASSQEPPGELFF. CDR3 DNA sequence: TGTGCCAGCAGCCAAGAACCCCCGGGGGAGCTGTTTTTT.

The V gene is TRBV24-1, the J gene TRBJ2-7, with 7 bases lining up with TRBD1. CDR1 KGHDR and CDR2 SFDVKD come from the germline V gene. V lost 2 bases, J lost 5 bases, and 5 bases stayed unmatched. There are 14 residues in the CDR3. The DNA of the CDR3 is TGTGCCACCAGTGATTCTGGGACAGCCGACGAGCAGTACTTC. This sequence encodes CATSDSGTADEQYF.

The chain joins TRBV19 to TRBJ2-7; D is ambiguous. V lost 5 bases and J lost 2, with 7 bases in between. Per the germline V gene, CDR1 is LNHDA and CDR2 is SQIVND (reference sequence). This CDR3 region has 12 residues. The CDR3 DNA follows: TGTGCCAGTAGTTCGGTAGCCTACGAGCAGTACTTC. It translates to CASSSVAYEQYF. Full variable domain (remainder filled in from reference TRBV19 and TRBJ2-7): DGGITQSPKYLFRKEGQNVTLSCEQNLNHDAMYWYRQDPGQGLRLIYYSQIVNDFQKGDIAEGYSVSREKKESFPLTVTSAQKNPTAFYLCASSSVAYEQYFGPGTRLTVT.

The DNA of the CDR3 is TGCAGTGCTCACGTGGTGGGGGGGCTGTACAATGAGCAGTTCTTC. This gives the protein CSAHVVGGLYNEQFF. The rearrangement links TRBV20-1 to TRBJ2-1, with D maybe TRBD2 (7 bases). Trimming shortened V by 5 bases and J by 4 bases, and 18 bases separated the two germline ends. The germline CDR1 and CDR2 sequences are DFQATT and SNEGSKA (reference sequence). The CDR3 extends over 15 amino acids.

The chain links TRBV28 to TRBJ2-7; unclear D gene. This CDR3 has 16 amino acids. The V gene's germline CDR1 is MDHEN and CDR2 SYDVKM. The V end was cut by 1 base, the J end by 0 bases, with 13 bases between. The CDR3 region has the DNA TGTGCCAGCAGTTTATCAGTAGGGTTTAGCTCCTACGAGCAGTACGTC. It is translated as CASSLSVGFSSYEQYV.